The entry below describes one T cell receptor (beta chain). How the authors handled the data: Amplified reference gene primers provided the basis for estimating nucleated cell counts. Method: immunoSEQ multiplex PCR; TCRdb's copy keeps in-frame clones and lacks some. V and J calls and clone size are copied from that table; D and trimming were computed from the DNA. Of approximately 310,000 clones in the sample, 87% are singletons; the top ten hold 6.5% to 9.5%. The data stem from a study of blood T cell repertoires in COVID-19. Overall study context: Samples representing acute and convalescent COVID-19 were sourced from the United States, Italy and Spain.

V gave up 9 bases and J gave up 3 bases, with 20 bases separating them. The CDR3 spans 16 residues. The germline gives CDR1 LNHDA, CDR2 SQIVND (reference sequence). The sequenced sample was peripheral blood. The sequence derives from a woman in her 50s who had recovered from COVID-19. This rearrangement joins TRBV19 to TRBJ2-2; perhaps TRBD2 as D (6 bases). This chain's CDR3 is CASNTSPGWDTGELFF. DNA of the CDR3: TGTGCCAGCAACACTAGCCCCGGGTGGGACACCGGGGAGCTGTTTTTT.